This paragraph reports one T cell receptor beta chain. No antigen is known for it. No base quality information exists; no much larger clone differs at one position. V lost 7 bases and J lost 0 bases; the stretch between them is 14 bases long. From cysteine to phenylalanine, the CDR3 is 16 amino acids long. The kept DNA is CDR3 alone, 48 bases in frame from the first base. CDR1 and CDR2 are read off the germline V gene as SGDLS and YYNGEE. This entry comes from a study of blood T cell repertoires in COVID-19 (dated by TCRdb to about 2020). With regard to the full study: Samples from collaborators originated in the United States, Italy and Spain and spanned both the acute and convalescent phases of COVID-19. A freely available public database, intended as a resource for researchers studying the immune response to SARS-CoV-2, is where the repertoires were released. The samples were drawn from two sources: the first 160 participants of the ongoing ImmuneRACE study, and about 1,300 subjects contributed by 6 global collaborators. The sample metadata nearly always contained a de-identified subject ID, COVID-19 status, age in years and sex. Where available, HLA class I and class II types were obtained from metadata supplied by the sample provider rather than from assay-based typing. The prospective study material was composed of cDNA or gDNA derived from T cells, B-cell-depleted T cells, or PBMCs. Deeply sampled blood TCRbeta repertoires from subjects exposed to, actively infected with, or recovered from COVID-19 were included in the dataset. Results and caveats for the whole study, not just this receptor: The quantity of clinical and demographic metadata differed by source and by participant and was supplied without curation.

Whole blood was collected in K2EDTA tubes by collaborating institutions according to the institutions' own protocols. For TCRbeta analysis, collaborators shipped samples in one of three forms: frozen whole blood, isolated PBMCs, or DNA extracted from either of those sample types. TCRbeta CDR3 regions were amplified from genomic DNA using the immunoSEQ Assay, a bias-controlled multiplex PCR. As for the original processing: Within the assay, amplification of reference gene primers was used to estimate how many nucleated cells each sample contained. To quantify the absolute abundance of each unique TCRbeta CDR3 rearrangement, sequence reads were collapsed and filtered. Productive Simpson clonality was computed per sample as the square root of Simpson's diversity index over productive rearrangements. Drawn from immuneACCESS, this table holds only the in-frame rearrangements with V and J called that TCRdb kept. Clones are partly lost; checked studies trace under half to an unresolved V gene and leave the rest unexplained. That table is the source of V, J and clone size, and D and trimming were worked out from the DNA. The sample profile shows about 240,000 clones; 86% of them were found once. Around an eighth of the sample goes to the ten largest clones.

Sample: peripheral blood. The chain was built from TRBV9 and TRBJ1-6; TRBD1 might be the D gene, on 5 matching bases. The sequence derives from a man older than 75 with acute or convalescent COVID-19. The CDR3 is CASGRDGLSYNSPLHF. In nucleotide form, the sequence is TGTGCCAGCGGGCGGGACGGCCTCTCCTATAATTCACCCCTCCACTTT.